Below are 10 T cell receptor beta chains sequenced from a single sample in a study of T cells in Graves' hyperthyroidism and ophthalmopathy (dated by TCRdb to between 2018 and 2020). Libraries came from multiplex PCR. The sample was run on an Illumina HiSeq 2000. The TCR beta CDR3 regions were amplified from the RNA transcripts. A first-round RT-PCR of the TCR CDR3 used the HTBI primer set with the Qiagen OneStep RT-PCR kit. The raw public reads went through TCRdb reprocessing: fastp at Q25, MiXCR clone calling, in-frame beta chains kept. Rows with one shared CDR3 protein collapse into an entry with the most common genes and DNA. For this sample there are around 300,000 distinct CDR3 sequences; less than 30% appear just once. The ten most abundant clones make up more than 25% of the sample. The specimen sequenced was blood. The receptor source for this set is a man aged 40-55 years with Graves' hyperthyroidism that later progressed to Graves' ophthalmopathy.

The CDR3 bases are TGCGCCAGCAGCCAAGTTGTTCTTACCGGGGAGCTGTTTTTT. This encodes CASSQVVLTGELFF. The V and J genes are TRBV4-1 and TRBJ2-2; D gene ambiguous. Germline CDR1 MGHRA, CDR2 YSYEKL. This CDR3 contains 14 residues. V shed 1 base and J shed 5 bases, with 8 bases lying between them.

The V gene is TRBV6-2 or TRBV6-3, the J gene TRBJ2-5; 10 bases map to TRBD2. The V gene end was trimmed by 6 bases and the J gene end by 3 bases; junction bases not matched to a gene: 13. In germline, CDR1 is MNHEY, CDR2 SVGEGT. This CDR3 is 17 amino acids long. The CDR3 sequence is CASRIPASGRGEETQYF. The CDR3 DNA follows: TGTGCCAGCAGGATCCCGGCTAGCGGGAGAGGTGAAGAGACCCAGTACTTC.

This clonotype was seen at least ten times. The chain employs TRBV28 and TRBJ1-1; D gene uncertain. CDR3 length: 13 amino acids. Germline V CDR1 and CDR2: MDHEN, SYDVKM. Trimming left V 7 bases short and J 11 bases short, with 20 bases between. CDR3 nucleotides: TGTGCCAGCACCACTGAGGTCTTGGAGGCTGCTTTCTTT. Its translation is CASTTEVLEAAFF.

This clonotype was picked up a small number of times. The V call is TRBV27, the J call TRBJ1-5, with D perhaps TRBD1 (5 bases). CDR1 is MNHEY and CDR2 is SMNVEV in the germline V gene (reference sequence). The CDR3 runs to 15 residues. With 2 bases removed from V and 4 bases from J, the gap between germline ends came to 12 bases. The CDR3, as DNA: TGTGCCAGCAGTTTAAGTGGGACGTTAAATCAGCCCCAGCATTTT. Translating gives CASSLSGTLNQPQHF.

This clonotype was seen many times. The chain combines TRBV6-5 with TRBJ1-3; D is possibly TRBD1 (5 bases). The length of the CDR3 is 15 residues. Germline V gives CDR1 MNHEY, CDR2 SVGAGI. The ends were cut back, 6 bases at V and 0 bases at J, with 12 bases in the middle. CDR3 bases: TGTGCCAGCAGCCCCCCCGGGGGCTCTGGAAACACCATATATTTT. Amino acids: CASSPPGGSGNTIYF.

This clonotype was seen ten or more times. The chain carries TRBV2 and TRBJ2-5, with TRBD2 matching 11 bases. This CDR3 is 16 amino acids long. V dropped 4 bases and J dropped 7; count of bases not matched to a gene: 11. Germline V gives CDR1 SNHLY, CDR2 FYNNEI. CDR3 amino acids: CASSATGLAAASTQYF. CDR3 nucleotides: TGTGCCAGCAGTGCCACGGGACTAGCGGCCGCTTCGACCCAGTACTTC.

This chain uses TRBV30 with TRBJ1-4, with unresolved D. V lost 1 base and J lost 0, with 9 bases in between. The CDR3 spans 15 residues. Germline V CDR1 and CDR2: GTSNPN, SVGIG (reference sequence). The CDR3 bases are TGTGCCTGGAGTGGCAGGCCCGCAACTAATGAAAAACTGTTTTTT. Translation: CAWSGRPATNEKLFF.

This clonotype was recorded many times. The DNA of the CDR3 is TGCAGCGTACCAGCAGGGGTGATGAACACTGAAGCTTTCTTT. Its translation: CSVPAGVMNTEAFF. The rearrangement uses TRBV29-1 and TRBJ1-1; a possible D gene is TRBD1 (6 bases). V lost 6 bases and J lost 0, with 14 bases in between. Per germline, CDR1 SQVTM and CDR2 ANQGSEA. This CDR3 comprises 14 residues.

This clonotype appeared a few times. The chain combines TRBV3-1 with TRBJ1-2; D perhaps matches TRBD1 (5 bases). V lost 4 bases, J lost 8 bases, and 20 bases lay in between. This CDR3 is 15 amino acids long. Germline CDR1 is LGHDT and CDR2 is YNNKEL (reference sequence). CDR3: CASSLRGIASHGYTF. The CDR3, as DNA: TGTGCCAGCAGCCTAAGGGGCATAGCGTCTCACGGCTACACCTTC.

The chain combines TRBV12-3 or TRBV12-4 with TRBJ2-4, with 9 bases aligning to TRBD1. The CDR3 is made up of 16 amino acids. The J segment lost 6 bases and the V segment lost 7 bases, leaving 13 bases of the junction unmatched. This CDR3 is CASTALEGQGLNIQYF. CDR3 coding DNA: TGTGCCAGCACCGCCCTGGAGGGACAGGGCTTAAACATTCAGTACTTC.